This entry is about one T cell receptor (beta chain). Its antigen is still unknown. No base quality values were provided; no much bigger clone lies one nucleotide off. V is reduced by 0 bases and J by 1 base, leaving a spacing of 4 bases between them. CDR3 length: 13 amino acids, cysteine to phenylalanine. Solely the CDR3 DNA is kept, with 39 bases framed from the first base. The germline V gene (reference sequence) sets CDR1 to MNHEY and CDR2 to SMNVEV. Participants were included only if at least one PBMC sample before ART initiation and at least two post-ART samples were available. Treatment was received in the United States of America by all participants with HIV. Cryopreserved samples of about 0.95-10 million PBMC were thawed and washed before DNA extraction. At the time of the earliest PBMC sample for each participant with HIV, ages ranged from about 23 to 60 years. PBMC samples from each participant spanned 1-4 timepoints before ART initiation and 2-8 timepoints after ART initiation, with a median of 7 samples. For every participant, serial HIV viral load, CD4+ T-cell count, ART history and demographic data were obtained. Genomic DNA was extracted from unsorted PBMC with a Qiagen kit on a QIAcube, processed in batches of 12 samples.

The data stem from a study of long-term antiretroviral therapy in people with HIV (dated by TCRdb to 2021 to 2024). Regarding the research as a whole: The earliest samples were collected approximately a decade before the 2015 WHO recommendation for immediate ART, a period when ART was typically delayed until CD4 counts fell. The cohort contributed about 180 cryopreserved PBMC samples from 25 to 35 adults with confirmed HIV infection, collected serially over a mean of approximately 6 years (range 1-12). Test extractions of a monoclonal T-cell line alongside approximately 36 polyclonal samples showed no cross-contamination during QIAcube processing. Whether ART initiation and durable HIV suppression were associated with changes in peripheral blood TRB repertoire composition and diversity was tested in a retrospective serial study. Among the approximately 27 participants with HIV, around 10 were female. General conclusions and limits of the study: Expanded TRB clones identified before ART initiation dominated the repertoire at all time points, although this dominance fluctuated and declined in many PLHIV after ART. Limited PBMC availability meant only the TCR beta chain was sequenced, without alpha chain pairing. No data were available on ART adherence, viral resistance or therapy changes, limiting inferences about post-ART repertoire changes. The samples span the years 2004 to 2017, and the ART regimens used may be less effective than current regimens. Compared with controls, HIV repertoires had narrower CDR3 length ranges, and the network structure pointed to an antigen-experienced repertoire that shifted only slightly toward naive after ART. Starting ART was linked to a significant rise in TRB diversity, yet even with long-term ART the diversity remained significantly lower than in transplant donor controls. Because cell numbers in pre-ART samples were limited, unsorted PBMC were profiled instead of sorted CD4+ and CD8+ T cells.

The immunoSEQ hsTCRB v3.0 assay was used at survey level resolution for TRB variable region sequencing. The targeted TRB sequencing depth was roughly 40,000-55,000 T-cell genomes per sample. Pooled TRB libraries were sequenced on an Illumina MiSeq with a v3 150-cycle kit. The study's processing was this. Repertoire analysis ran in R within a reproducible Nextflow workflow covering QC, data transformation and analysis. LymphoSeq2, an R package for AIRR-Seq data exploration, was used to implement custom analyses. A few samples yielding fewer than 5000 total TRB sequences were excluded, leaving approximately 200 analyzed HIV repertoires. Of the roughly 180 retained HIV repertoires, 55 to 60 were collected before and under 150 after ART initiation. Each repertoire was downsampled to 5000 TRB nucleotide sequences, and summary statistics were averaged across 100 downsampling iterations. The analysis kept only TRB sequences whose CDR3 regions were at least seven amino acids long. Diversity was assessed using a clonality score derived from Shannon entropy and using the Gini coefficient. Repertoire networks linked the top 5000 CDR3 amino acid sequences whenever two sequences differed by an edit distance of one. For TRB CDR3 amino acid sequences, antigen specificity groups and MHC restriction were predicted with GLIPH2. To flag known associations with CMV, EBV, HIV or tissue antigens, CDR3 amino acid sequences were compared against VDJdb and McPAS-TCR. Pre-ART, post-ART and control groups were compared with Wilcoxon signed-rank tests and Holm-Bonferroni correction. TCRdb stores this immuneACCESS table with in-frame sequences only. Part of the clones is absent; in the studies checked, under half of the shortfall reflects unresolved V genes, and no reason is known for the rest. That table supplies the V and J calls and clone size; D and trimming were determined from the DNA. The sample table lists tens of thousands of clones, 80% to 90% of them with a count of one. Approximately 3.8% of the sample belongs to the ten largest clones.

The sequences come from unsorted PBMCs, collected 0.8 years before starting antiretroviral therapy. The chain was built from TRBV27 and TRBJ2-7, with the D segment identity uncertain. This TCR derives from a man between 18 and 29 years old with HIV. For the CDR3, the sequence is CASSLSRSYEQYF. The nucleotide sequence reads as follows: TGTGCCAGCAGTTTATCCCGTTCCTACGAGCAGTACTTC.